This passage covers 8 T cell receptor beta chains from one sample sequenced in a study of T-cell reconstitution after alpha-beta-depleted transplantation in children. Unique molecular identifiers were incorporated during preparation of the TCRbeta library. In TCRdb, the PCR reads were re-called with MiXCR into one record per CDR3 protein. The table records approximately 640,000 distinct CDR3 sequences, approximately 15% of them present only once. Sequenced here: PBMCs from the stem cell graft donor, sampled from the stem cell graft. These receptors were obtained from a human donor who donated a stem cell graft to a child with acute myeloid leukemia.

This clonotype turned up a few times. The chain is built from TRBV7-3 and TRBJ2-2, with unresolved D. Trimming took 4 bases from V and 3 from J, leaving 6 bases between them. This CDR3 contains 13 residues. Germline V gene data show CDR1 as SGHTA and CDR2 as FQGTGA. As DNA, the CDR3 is TGTGCCAGCAGCTCACAGCACACCGGGGAGCTGTTTTTT. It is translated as CASSSQHTGELFF.

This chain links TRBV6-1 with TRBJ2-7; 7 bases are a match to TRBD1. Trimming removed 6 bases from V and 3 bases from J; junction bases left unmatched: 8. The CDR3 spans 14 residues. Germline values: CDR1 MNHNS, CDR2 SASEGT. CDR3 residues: CASSPRAGGYEQYF. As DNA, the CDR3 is TGTGCCAGCAGCCCCCGGGCAGGGGGCTACGAGCAGTACTTC.

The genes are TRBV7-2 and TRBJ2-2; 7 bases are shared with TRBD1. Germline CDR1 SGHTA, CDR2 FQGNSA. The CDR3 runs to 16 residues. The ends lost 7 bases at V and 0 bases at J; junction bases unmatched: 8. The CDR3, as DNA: TGTGCCAGCACCAGAAACAGGGGTACGAACACCGGGGAGCTGTTTTTT. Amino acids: CASTRNRGTNTGELFF.

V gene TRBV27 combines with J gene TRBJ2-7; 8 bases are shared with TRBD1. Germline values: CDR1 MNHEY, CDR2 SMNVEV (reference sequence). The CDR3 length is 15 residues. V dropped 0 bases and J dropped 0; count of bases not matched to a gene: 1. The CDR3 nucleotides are TGTGCCAGCAGTTTATCGGGACAGGTCTCCTACGAGCAGTACTTC. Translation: CASSLSGQVSYEQYF.

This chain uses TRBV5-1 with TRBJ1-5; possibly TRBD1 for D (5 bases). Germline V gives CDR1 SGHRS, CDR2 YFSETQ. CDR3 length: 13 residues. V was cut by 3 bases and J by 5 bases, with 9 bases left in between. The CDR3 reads CASSWDHDQPQHF. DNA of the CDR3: TGCGCCAGCAGCTGGGACCACGATCAGCCCCAGCATTTT.

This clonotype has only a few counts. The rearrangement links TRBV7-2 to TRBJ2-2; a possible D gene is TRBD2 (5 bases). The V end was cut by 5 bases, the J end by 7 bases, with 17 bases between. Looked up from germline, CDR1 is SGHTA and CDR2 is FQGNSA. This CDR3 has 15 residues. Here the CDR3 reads CASSAQVEGYGELFF. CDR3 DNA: TGTGCCAGCAGCGCCCAGGTTGAGGGCTACGGGGAGCTGTTTTTT.

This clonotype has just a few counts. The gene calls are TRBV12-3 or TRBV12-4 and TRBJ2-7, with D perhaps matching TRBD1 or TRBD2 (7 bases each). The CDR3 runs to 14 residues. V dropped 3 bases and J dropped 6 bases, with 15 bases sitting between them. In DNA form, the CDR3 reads TGTGCCAGCAGTTTGGGGACAGCGGGGCTCGAGCAGTACGTC. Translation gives CASSLGTAGLEQYV.

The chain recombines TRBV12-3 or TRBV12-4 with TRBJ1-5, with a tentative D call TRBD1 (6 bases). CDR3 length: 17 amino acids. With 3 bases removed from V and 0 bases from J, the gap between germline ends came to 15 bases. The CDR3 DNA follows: TGTGCCAGCAGTTTTCAGGGGTCCTGGTATAGCAATCAGCCCCAGCATTTT. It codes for CASSFQGSWYSNQPQHF.